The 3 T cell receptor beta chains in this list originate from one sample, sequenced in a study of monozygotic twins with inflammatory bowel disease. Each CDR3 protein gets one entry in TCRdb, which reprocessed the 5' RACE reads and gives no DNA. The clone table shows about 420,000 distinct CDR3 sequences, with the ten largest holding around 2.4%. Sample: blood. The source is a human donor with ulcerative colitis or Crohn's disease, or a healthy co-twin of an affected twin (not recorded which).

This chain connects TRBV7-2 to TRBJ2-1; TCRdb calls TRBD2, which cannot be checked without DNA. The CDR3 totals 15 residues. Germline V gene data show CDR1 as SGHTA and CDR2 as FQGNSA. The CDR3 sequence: CASSPRGPSGNEQFF. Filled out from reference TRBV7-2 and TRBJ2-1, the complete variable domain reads GAGVSQSPSNKVTEKGKDVELRCDPISGHTALYWYRQSLGQGLEFLIYFQGNSAPDKSGLPSDRFSAERTGGSVSTLTIQRTQQEDSAVYLCASSPRGPSGNEQFFGPGTRLTVL.

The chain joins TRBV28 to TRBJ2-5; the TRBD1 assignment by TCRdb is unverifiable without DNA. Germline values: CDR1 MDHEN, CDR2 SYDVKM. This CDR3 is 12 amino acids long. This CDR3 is CASSRRQGTQYF.

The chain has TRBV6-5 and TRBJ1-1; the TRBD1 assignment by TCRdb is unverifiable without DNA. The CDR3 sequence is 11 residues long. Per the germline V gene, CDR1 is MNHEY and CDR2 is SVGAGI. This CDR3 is CASSYSGGAFF.